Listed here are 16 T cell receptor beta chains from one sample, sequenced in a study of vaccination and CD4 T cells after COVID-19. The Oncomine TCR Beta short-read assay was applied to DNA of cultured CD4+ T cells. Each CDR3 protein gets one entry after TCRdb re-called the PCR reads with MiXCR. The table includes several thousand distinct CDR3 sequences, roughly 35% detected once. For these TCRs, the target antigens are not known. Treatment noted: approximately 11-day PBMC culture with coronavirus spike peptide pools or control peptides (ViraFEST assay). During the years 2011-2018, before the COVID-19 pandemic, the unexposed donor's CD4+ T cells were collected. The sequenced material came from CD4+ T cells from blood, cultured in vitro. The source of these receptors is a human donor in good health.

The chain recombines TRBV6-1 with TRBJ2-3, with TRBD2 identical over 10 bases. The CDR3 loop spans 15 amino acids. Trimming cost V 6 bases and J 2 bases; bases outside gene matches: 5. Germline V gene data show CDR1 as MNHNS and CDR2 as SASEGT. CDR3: CASRAAGGDTDTQYF. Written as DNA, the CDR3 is TGTGCCAGCAGGGCAGCGGGGGGGGACACAGATACGCAGTATTTT.

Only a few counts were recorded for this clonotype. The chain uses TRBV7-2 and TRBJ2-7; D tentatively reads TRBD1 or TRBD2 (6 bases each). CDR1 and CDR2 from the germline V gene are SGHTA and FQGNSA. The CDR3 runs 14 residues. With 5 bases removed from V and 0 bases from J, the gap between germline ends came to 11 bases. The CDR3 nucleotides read TGTGCCAGCAGCGGGCGGGACATCTCCTACGAGCAGTACTTC. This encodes CASSGRDISYEQYF. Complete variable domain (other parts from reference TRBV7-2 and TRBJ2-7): GAGVSQSPSNKVTEKGKDVELRCDPISGHTALYWYRQSLGQGLEFLIYFQGNSAPDKSGLPSDRFSAERTGGSVSTLTIQRTQQEDSAVYLCASSGRDISYEQYFGPGTRLTVT.

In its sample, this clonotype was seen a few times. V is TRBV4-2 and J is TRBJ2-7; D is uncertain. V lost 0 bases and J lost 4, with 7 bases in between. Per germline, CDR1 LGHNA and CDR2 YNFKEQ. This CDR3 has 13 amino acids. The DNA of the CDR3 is TGTGCCAGCAGCCAAGAGCGCCAGTACGAGCAGTACTTC. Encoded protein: CASSQERQYEQYF.

CDR3 nucleotides: TGTGCCAGCAGTCCTGTAGCGGCTTCGAACACCGGGGAGCTGTTTTTT. It codes for CASSPVAASNTGELFF. The chain joins TRBV28 to TRBJ2-2, with a weak D call TRBD2 (6 bases). Trimming removed 5 bases from V and 0 bases from J, with 13 bases in between. This CDR3 has 16 residues. Germline CDR1 and CDR2: MDHEN and SYDVKM.

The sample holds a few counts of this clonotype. The CDR3 spells CASIGGTSGGARNEQFF. DNA of the CDR3: TGTGCCAGCATCGGAGGGACTAGCGGGGGGGCTAGGAATGAGCAGTTCTTC. The V and J genes are TRBV6-2 or TRBV6-3 and TRBJ2-1; 16 positions agree with TRBD2. The CDR3 runs 17 residues. The germline V gene has CDR1 MNHEY and CDR2 SVGEGT. The ends lost 7 bases at V and 7 bases at J; junction bases unmatched: 10.

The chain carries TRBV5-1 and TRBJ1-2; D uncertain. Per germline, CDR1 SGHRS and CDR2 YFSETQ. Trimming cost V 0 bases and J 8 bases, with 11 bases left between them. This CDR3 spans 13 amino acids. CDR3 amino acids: CASSLAAAKGYTF. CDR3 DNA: TGCGCCAGCAGCTTGGCGGCAGCGAAGGGCTACACCTTC.

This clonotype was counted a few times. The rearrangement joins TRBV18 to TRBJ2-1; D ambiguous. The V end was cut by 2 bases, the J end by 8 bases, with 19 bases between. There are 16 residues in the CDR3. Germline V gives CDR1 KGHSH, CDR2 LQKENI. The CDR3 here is CASSPVTGIGIHEQFF. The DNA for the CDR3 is TGTGCCAGCTCACCAGTAACGGGCATAGGAATCCATGAGCAGTTCTTC. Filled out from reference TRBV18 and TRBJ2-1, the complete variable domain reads NAGVMQNPRHLVRRRGQEARLRCSPMKGHSHVYWYRQLPEEGLKFMVYLQKENIIDESGMPKERFSAEFPKEGPSILRIQQVVRGDSAAYFCASSPVTGIGIHEQFFGPGTRLTVL.

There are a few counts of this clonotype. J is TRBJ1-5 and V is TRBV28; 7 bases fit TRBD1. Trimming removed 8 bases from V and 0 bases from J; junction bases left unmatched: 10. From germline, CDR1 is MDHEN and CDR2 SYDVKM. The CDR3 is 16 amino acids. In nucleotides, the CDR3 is TGTGCCAGCCGCCGAGACAGGGAGGGTAGCAATCAGCCCCAGCATTTT. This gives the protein CASRRDREGSNQPQHF.

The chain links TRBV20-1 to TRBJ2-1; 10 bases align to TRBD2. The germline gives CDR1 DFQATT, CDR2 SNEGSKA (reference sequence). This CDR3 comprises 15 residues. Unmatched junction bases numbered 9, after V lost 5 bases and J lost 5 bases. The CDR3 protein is CSASTGTSADNEQFF. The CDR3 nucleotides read TGCAGTGCTTCTACCGGGACTAGCGCGGACAATGAGCAGTTCTTC.

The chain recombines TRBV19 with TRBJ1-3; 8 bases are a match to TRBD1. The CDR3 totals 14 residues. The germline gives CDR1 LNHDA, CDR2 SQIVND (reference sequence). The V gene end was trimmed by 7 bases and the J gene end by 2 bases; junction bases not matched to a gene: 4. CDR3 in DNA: TGTGCCAGTATCAGGGGGCAGACTGGAAACACCATATATTTT. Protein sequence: CASIRGQTGNTIYF.

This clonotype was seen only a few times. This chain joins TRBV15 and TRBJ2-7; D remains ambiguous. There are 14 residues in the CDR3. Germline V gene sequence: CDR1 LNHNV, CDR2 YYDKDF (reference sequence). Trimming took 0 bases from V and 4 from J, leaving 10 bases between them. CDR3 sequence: CATSRDRRNYEQYF. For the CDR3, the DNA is TGTGCCACCAGCAGAGATCGGCGGAATTACGAGCAGTACTTC. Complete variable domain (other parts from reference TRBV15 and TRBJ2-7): DAMVIQNPRYQVTQFGKPVTLSCSQTLNHNVMYWYQQKSSQAPKLLFHYYDKDFNNEADTPDNFQSRRPNTSFCFLDIRSPGLGDTAMYLCATSRDRRNYEQYFGPGTRLTVT.

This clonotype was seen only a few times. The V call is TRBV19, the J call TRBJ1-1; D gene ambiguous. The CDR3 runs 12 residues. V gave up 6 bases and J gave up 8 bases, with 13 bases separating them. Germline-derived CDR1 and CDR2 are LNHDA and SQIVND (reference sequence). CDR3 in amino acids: CASRGLNQEAFF. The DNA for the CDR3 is TGTGCCAGTAGAGGGCTGAATCAGGAAGCTTTCTTT.

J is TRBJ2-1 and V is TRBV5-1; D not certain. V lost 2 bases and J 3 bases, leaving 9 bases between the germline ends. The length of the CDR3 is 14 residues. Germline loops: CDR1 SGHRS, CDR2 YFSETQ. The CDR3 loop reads CASSFGESYNEQFF. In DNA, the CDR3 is TGCGCCAGCAGCTTTGGAGAGAGCTACAATGAGCAGTTCTTC.

The CDR3 loop is CASSSLGGHAKNIQYF. CDR3 bases: TGTGCCAGCAGTTCCCTTGGGGGACATGCCAAAAACATTCAGTACTTC. The rearrangement joins TRBV12-3 or TRBV12-4 to TRBJ2-4; a weak D match, TRBD1 (6 bases). V lost 4 bases, J lost 1 base, and 14 bases lay in between. This CDR3 is 16 amino acids long.

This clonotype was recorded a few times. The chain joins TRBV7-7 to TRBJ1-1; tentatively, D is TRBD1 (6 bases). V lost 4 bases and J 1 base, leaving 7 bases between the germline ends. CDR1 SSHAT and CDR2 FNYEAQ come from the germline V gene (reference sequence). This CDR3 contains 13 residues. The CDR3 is CASSSGQNTEAFF. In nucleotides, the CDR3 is TGTGCCAGCAGCTCGGGACAGAACACTGAAGCTTTCTTT. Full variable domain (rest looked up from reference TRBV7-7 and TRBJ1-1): GAGVSQSPRYKVTKRGQDVTLRCDPISSHATLYWYQQALGQGPEFLTYFNYEAQPDKSGLPSDRFSAERPEGSISTLTIQRTEQRDSAMYRCASSSGQNTEAFFGQGTRLTVV.

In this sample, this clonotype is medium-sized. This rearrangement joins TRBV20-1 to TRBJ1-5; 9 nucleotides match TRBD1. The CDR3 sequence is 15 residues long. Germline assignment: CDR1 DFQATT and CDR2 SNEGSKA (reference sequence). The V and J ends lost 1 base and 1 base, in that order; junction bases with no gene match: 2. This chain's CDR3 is CSARGGTGSNQPQHF. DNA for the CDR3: TGCAGTGCTAGAGGGGGGACAGGGAGCAATCAGCCCCAGCATTTT.